The 2 T cell receptor beta chains below come from one sample, sequenced in a study of shared clonotypes between healthy human individuals. Measured with immunoSEQ multiplex PCR; TCRdb has only the in-frame clones, and not every one. This sample has about 560,000 clones; around 78% occur once, and the top ten carry 12%. The specimen was PBMCs. The receptors shown here come from a middle-aged woman in good health. Some clones in this sample may be carry-over from other donors' samples.

This chain uses TRBV15 with TRBJ2-3; 12 bases fit TRBD2. Trimming took 11 bases from V and 4 from J; bases not matched to a gene: 4. Germline V gene sequence: CDR1 LNHNV, CDR2 YYDKDF (reference sequence). The CDR3 extends over 13 amino acids. CDR3 nucleotides: TGTGCCGCGACTAGCGGGAGCTCAGATACGCAGTATTTT. Translation gives CAATSGSSDTQYF. The full variable domain, its missing parts supplied by reference TRBV15 and TRBJ2-3, is DAMVIQNPRYQVTQFGKPVTLSCSQTLNHNVMYWYQQKSSQAPKLLFHYYDKDFNNEADTPDNFQSRRPNTSFCFLDIRSPGLGDTAMYLCAATSGSSDTQYFGPGTRLTVL.

This chain joins TRBV7-4 and TRBJ2-5; D gene ambiguous. This CDR3 comprises 14 residues. Germline V lookup: CDR1 SGHVT, CDR2 SQSDAQ. Trimming shortened V by 5 bases and J by 2 bases, and 12 bases separated the two germline ends. The CDR3 bases are TGTGCCAGCAGCCCCCGGCGGAGACAAGAGACCCAGTACTTC. The encoded protein is CASSPRRRQETQYF. The whole variable domain, filled in from reference TRBV7-4 and TRBJ2-5, reads GAGVSQSPRYKVAKRGRDVALRCDSISGHVTLYWYRQTLGQGSEVLTYSQSDAQRDKSGRPSGRFSAERPERSVSTLKIQRTEQGDSAVYLCASSPRRRQETQYFGPGTRLLVL.